This TCR beta chain was recorded in a study of T cells after yellow fever vaccination. Overall study context: Preparing low-cell-number fractions relied on SMART-Seq v4 Ultra Low Input.

The study's findings and limits: Contamination by abundant bulk-population clonotypes could be present in FACS-sorted repertoires. It was a small share of clonotypes that appeared in both CD4 and CD8 compartments. Most primary-vaccination clones reappeared after the booster (about 96% CD4, roughly 88% CD8).

Trimming cost V 0 bases and J 6 bases; bases outside gene matches: 13. This CDR3 is 18 amino acids long. Germline-derived CDR1 and CDR2 are SGDLS and YYNGEE. Via MiXCR, TCRdb re-called the 5' RACE reads, giving one row per CDR3 protein. The sample lists about 350,000 distinct CDR3 sequences, roughly 11% occurring once. This clonotype was counted between two and nine times. Its antigen is unknown. The sequence was obtained from a man aged 18 to 30 who received the YFV17D yellow fever vaccine. V usage is TRBV9 and J usage is TRBJ2-2; TRBD1 agrees at 8 bases. Sequences were derived from PBMCs, sampled on the day of the first yellow fever vaccination. This CDR3 is CASSVAPRDRLNPGELFF. The CDR3, as DNA: TGTGCCAGCAGCGTAGCTCCCCGGGACAGGCTTAATCCCGGGGAGCTGTTTTTT.